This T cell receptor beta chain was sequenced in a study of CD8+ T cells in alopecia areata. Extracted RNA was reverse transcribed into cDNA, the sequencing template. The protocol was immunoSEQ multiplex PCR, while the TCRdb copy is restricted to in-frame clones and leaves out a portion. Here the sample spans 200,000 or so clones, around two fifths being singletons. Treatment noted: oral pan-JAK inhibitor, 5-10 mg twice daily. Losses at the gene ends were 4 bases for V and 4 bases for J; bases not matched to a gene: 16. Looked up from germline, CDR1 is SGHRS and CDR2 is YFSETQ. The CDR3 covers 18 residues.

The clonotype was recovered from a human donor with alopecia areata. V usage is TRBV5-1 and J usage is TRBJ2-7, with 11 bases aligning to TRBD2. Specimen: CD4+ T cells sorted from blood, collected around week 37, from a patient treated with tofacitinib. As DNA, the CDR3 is TGCGCCAGCAGCCTGGGGGGACAGGGCCTAGCGGGAGGATACGAGCAGTACTTC. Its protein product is CASSLGGQGLAGGYEQYF. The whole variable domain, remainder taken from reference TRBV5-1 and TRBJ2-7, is KAGVTQTPRYLIKTRGQQVTLSCSPISGHRSVSWYQQTPGQGLQFLFEYFSETQRNKGNFPGRFSGRQFSNSRSEMNVSTLELGDSALYLCASSLGGQGLAGGYEQYFGPGTRLTVT.